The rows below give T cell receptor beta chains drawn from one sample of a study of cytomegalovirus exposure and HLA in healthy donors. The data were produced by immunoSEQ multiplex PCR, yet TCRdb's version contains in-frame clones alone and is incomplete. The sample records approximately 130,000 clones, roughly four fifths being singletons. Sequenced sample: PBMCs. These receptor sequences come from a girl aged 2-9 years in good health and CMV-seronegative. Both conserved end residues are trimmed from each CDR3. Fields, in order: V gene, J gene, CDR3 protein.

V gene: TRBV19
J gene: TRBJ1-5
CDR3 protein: ASSRGALEGQPQH

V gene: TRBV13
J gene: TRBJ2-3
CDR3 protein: ASSLSSGRAVDTQY

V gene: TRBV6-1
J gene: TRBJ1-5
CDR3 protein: ASSPRTGDEEPQH

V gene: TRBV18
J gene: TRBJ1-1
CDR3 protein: ASSPAVNMNTEAF

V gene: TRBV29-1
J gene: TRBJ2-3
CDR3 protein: SVGPRTIRRADTQY

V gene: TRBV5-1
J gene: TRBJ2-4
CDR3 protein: ASSRISGGKNIQY

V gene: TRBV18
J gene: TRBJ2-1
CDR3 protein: ASSPPFPGSSGDSYNEQF

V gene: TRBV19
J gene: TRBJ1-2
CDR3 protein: ASSTPRDRDYANYGYT

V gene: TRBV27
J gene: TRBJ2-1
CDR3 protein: ASRPGLAGGNEQF

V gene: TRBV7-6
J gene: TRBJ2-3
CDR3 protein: ASSLELATTDTQY

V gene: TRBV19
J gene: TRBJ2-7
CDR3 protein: ASSRRGPGITHEQY

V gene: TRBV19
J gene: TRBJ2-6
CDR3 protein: ASSTRGSGANVLT

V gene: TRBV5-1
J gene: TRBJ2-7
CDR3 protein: ASSLGTGGAGGTYEQY

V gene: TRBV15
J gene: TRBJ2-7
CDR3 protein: ATSRVSRSEQY

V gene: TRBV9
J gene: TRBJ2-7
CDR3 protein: ASSPRTSGSYEQY

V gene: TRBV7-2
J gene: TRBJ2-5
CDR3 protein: ASSFGRVGETQY

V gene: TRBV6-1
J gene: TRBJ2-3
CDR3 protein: ASGGSVTPDTQY

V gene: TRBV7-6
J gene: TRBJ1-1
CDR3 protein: ASSLAGGPTSYTEAF

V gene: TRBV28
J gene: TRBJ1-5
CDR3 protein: ASSLTGTGILQPQH

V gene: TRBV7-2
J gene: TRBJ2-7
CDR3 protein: ASSSPGSSYEQY

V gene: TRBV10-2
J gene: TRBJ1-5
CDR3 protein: ASSDQGASNQPQH

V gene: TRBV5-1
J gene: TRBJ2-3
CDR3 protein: ASSSIAGLTDTQY

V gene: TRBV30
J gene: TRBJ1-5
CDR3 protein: AWSVGGNQPQH

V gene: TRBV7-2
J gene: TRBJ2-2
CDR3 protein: ASSSGLAGGELF

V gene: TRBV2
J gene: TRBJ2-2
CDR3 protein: ASTKQGPNTGELF

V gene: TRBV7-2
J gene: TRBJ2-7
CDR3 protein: ASSLVPGQGNYEQY

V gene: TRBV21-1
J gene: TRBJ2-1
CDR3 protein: ASSERTSGVTYNEQF

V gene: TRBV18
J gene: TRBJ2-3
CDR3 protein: ASSGDFGEGIFTDTQY

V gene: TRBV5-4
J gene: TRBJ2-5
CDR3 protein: ASSLGLAGGETQY

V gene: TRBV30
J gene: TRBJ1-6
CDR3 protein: AWSVSGVSSYNSPLH

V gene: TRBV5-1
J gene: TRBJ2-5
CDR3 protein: ASSSGLAGDETQY

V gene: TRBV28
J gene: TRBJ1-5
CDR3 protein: ASRPLGGAVSNQPQH

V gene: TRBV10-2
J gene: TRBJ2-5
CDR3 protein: ASTVGLAGGGETQY

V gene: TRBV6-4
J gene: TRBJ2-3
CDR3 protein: ASSDSGGGTDTQY

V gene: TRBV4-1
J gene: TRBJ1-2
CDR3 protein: ASSQAGTFVYGYT

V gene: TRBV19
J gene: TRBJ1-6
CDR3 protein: ASSIGGQPYNSPLH

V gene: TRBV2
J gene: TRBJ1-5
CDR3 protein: ASSRQWLNQPQH

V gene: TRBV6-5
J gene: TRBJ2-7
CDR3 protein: ASSYREGTGEQY

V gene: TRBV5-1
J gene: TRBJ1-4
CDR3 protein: ASSPGTGDEKLF

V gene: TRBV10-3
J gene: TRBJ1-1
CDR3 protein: AISEAGLDTEAF

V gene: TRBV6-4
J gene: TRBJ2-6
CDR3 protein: ASSDSGSSHSGANVLT

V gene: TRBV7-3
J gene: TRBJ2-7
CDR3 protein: ASSFGTGGDEQY

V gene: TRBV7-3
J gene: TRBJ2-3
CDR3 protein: ASSLLGLPTDTQY

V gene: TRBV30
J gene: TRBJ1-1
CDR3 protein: AGRDWNVGAF

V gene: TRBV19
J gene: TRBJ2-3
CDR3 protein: ASRLAGGSDTQY

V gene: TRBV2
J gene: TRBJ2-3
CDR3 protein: ASSRDTQY

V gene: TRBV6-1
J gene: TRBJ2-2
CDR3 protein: ASRGQRNTGELF

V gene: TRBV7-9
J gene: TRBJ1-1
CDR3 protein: ASSNRDRLAEAF

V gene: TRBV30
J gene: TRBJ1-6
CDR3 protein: AWSVTSGAGYNSPLH

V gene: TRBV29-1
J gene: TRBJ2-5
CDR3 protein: SVERGQETQY

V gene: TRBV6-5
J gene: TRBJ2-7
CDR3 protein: ASSLGGAGLSYEQY

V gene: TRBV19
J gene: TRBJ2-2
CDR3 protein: ASSIGGVTGELF

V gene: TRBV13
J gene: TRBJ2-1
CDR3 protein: ASNSKSSYNEQF

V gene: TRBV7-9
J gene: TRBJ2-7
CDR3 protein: ASSPSGGADYEQY

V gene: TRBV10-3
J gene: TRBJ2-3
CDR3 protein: AISPGQDTDTRY

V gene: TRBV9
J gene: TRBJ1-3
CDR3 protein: ASSVDWSSGNTIY

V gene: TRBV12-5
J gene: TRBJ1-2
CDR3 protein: ASGTGALNGYT

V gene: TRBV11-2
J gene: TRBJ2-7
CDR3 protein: ASSLRGSYEQY

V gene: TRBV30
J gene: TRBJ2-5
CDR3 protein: AWSQGDRGKETQY

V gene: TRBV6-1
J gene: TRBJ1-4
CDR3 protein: ASSEYDKYNEKLF